This TCR beta chain was sequenced during a study of blood T cell repertoires in COVID-19. Assay used: immunoSEQ multiplex PCR; TCRdb lists only in-frame clones, some missing. Among 75,000 to 90,000 clones listed, around 80% were seen once. The CDR3 totals 17 residues. Germline CDR1 SGHNT, CDR2 YYREEE (reference sequence). Unmatched junction bases numbered 18, after V lost 4 bases and J lost 9 bases. The clonotype was recovered from a man aged 55 to 70 with COVID-19, enrolled during active disease. Sequenced input: peripheral blood. This chain links TRBV5-4 with TRBJ2-1; TRBD1 matches 8 bases. DNA of the CDR3: TGTGCCAGCAGCCGTGGAAGCCCGGGACAGGAGGCGGGTGAGCAGTTCTTC. It encodes CASSRGSPGQEAGEQFF. Variable domain in full (rest from reference TRBV5-4 and TRBJ2-1): ETGVTQSPTHLIKTRGQQVTLRCSSQSGHNTVSWYQQALGQGPQFIFQYYREEENGRGNFPPRFSGLQFPNYSSELNVNALELDDSALYLCASSRGSPGQEAGEQFFGPGTRLTVL.